This T cell receptor (beta chain) was identified in a study of blood T cell repertoires in COVID-19. The V end was cut by 2 bases, the J end by 6 bases, with 14 bases between. The CDR3 covers 14 residues. Germline CDR1 reads SGHRS; CDR2 reads YFSETQ. Repertoires were generated with immunoSEQ multiplex PCR, while TCRdb's copy carries only in-frame clones and drops some. The sample has some 240,000 clones; under 90% are singletons. The specimen was PBMCs or T cells enriched from blood (not recorded which). The clonotype was recovered from a young man with acute COVID-19. The gene calls are TRBV5-1 and TRBJ1-1; TRBD1 might be the D (5 bases). The CDR3 spells CASSFNAGRAEAFF. DNA of the CDR3: TGCGCCAGCAGCTTTAACGCGGGGCGGGCTGAAGCTTTCTTT.